This T cell receptor beta chain comes out of a study of blood T cell repertoires in COVID-19. Study-level background: The United States, Italy and Spain provided the acute and convalescent COVID-19 samples. From T cells, B-cell-depleted T cells, or PBMCs came the material, which was cDNA or gDNA.

The V segment lost 0 bases and the J segment 8 bases; nucleotides outside the gene matches: 29. This CDR3 has 23 residues. Germline CDR1 and CDR2: LGHDT and YNNKEL (reference sequence). Under the authors' procedure: Using reference gene primer amplification, nucleated cell counts were estimated. Clones were read by immunoSEQ multiplex PCR, and TCRdb kept only the in-frame ones, dropping some. V, J and clone size reflect that table, while D and trimming were determined from the DNA. The profile shows about 110,000 clones, around 81% of them singletons. The sequence derives from a woman between 70 and 85 years old with acute or convalescent COVID-19. The material sequenced was peripheral blood. The genes are TRBV3-1 (or the pseudogene TRBV3-2) and TRBJ2-1; 9 bases align to TRBD2. CDR3 sequence: CASSQDVFRAASNRRGGRDEQFF. Written as DNA, the CDR3 is TGTGCCAGCAGCCAAGATGTATTCAGGGCCGCGTCGAACAGGCGGGGGGGCCGCGATGAGCAGTTCTTC.